This T cell receptor (beta chain) was sequenced during a study of blood T cell repertoires in COVID-19. Across the whole study: Spain, Italy and the United States supplied samples that represented acute and convalescent COVID-19. The cDNA or gDNA used as material had been derived from T cells, B-cell-depleted T cells, or PBMCs.

V lost 2 bases and J lost 0, with 9 bases in between. The CDR3 contains 15 residues. Germline CDR1 is SGHRS and CDR2 is YFSETQ. How the authors handled the data: Estimates of nucleated cell counts were drawn from the amplification of reference gene primers. Clones were sequenced by immunoSEQ multiplex PCR, and TCRdb holds only the in-frame ones, with some missing. The V and J calls and clone size come from that table; D and trimming were worked out from the DNA. This table holds 300,000 to 400,000 clones, roughly 87% found once. The chain has TRBV5-1 and TRBJ2-1; D gene ambiguous. Sequenced input: peripheral blood. The clonotype originates from a man aged 45-65 years with active or convalescent COVID-19. CDR3 protein: CASSFGFPSYNEQFF. The CDR3 nucleotides read TGCGCCAGCAGCTTCGGGTTCCCCTCCTACAATGAGCAGTTCTTC.